What follows are 17 T cell receptor beta chains derived from one specimen sequenced in a study of T cell changes during pregnancy in multiple sclerosis. The data were produced by immunoSEQ multiplex PCR, yet TCRdb's version contains in-frame clones alone and is incomplete. The sample consists of around 40,000 clones, about nine tenths of them appearing once. The sample was CD8+ T cells from peripheral blood mononuclear cells, taken in the second trimester of pregnancy. These TCRs come from a female donor with multiple sclerosis, enrolled in a pregnancy study.

The chain carries TRBV11-3 and TRBJ2-3; 8 nucleotides agree with TRBD1. CDR3 size: 14 residues. V was clipped by 5 bases and J by 4 bases; unmatched bases: 5. Germline values: CDR1 SGHNT, CDR2 YENEEA. CDR3 DNA sequence: TGTGCCAGCAGCAGTGGACAGGGAGCAGATACGCAGTATTTT. Amino acid sequence: CASSSGQGADTQYF.

The chain links TRBV19 to TRBJ1-2; no firm D call. Germline V gene lookup returns CDR1 LNHDA and CDR2 SQIVND (reference sequence). Trimming cost V 5 bases and J 8 bases, with 24 bases left between them. This CDR3 comprises 16 residues. CDR3 residues: CASSPVGWQEGRGYTF. The CDR3 DNA is TGTGCCAGTAGTCCTGTCGGCTGGCAGGAGGGTCGGGGCTACACCTTC.

The genes are TRBV21-1 and TRBJ1-3; whether TRBD1, the table's D call, matches the DNA was not checked. TRBV21-1 constitutes a pseudogene. The CDR3 runs to 15 residues. The DNA for the CDR3 is TGTGCCAGCAGCAAAATGACAGGGGCTGGAAACACCATATATTTT. Its protein is CASSKMTGAGNTIYF.

The chain combines TRBV6-6 with TRBJ2-7; perhaps TRBD1 as D (6 bases). V was cut by 6 bases and J by 0 bases, with 15 bases left in between. Germline CDR1 reads MNHNY; CDR2 reads SVGAGI (reference sequence). This CDR3 is 15 amino acids long. This CDR3 is CASSPGHSSSYEQYF. Written as DNA, the CDR3 is TGTGCCAGCAGCCCGGGACATAGCAGCTCCTACGAGCAGTACTTC.

This clone was recorded once. The gene calls are TRBV27 and TRBJ1-2; 7 nucleotides line up with TRBD1. With V trimmed by 2 bases and J by 2 bases, 2 bases remained unmatched. This CDR3 has 14 amino acids. Germline-derived CDR1 and CDR2 are MNHEY and SMNVEV (reference sequence). This chain's CDR3 is CASSLVQGNYGYTF. CDR3 sequence (DNA): TGTGCCAGCAGTTTAGTACAGGGGAACTATGGCTACACCTTC.

The rearrangement uses TRBV30 and TRBJ1-1, with 7 bases lining up with TRBD1. J gave up 1 base and V 5 bases, and 4 bases lay outside the gene matches. CDR3 length: 13 residues. Looked up from germline, CDR1 is GTSNPN and CDR2 is SVGIG (reference sequence). The CDR3: CAWEGQTNTEAFF. The DNA for the CDR3 is TGTGCCTGGGAGGGACAGACGAACACTGAAGCTTTCTTT.

The rearrangement joins TRBV2 to TRBJ1-1; the match to TRBD1 covers 9 bases. The CDR3 runs to 17 residues. Trimming cost V 0 bases and J 1 base; bases outside gene matches: 6. Germline CDR1 reads SNHLY; CDR2 reads FYNNEI. CDR3 nucleotides: TGTGCCAGCAGTGAAGCGCAGACAGGGGGGGCGAACACTGAAGCTTTCTTT. Residues: CASSEAQTGGANTEAFF.

The chain carries TRBV6-1 and TRBJ2-7; TRBD2 is a possible D gene (6 bases). The V gene's germline CDR1 is MNHNS and CDR2 SASEGT. The V end was cut by 7 bases, the J end by 0 bases, with 13 bases between. This CDR3 spans 14 amino acids. The CDR3 DNA is TGTGCCAGCATAAGGGACTTCGGCTCCTACGAGCAGTACTTC. This gives the protein CASIRDFGSYEQYF.

V is TRBV19 and J is TRBJ1-4; D is ambiguous. CDR1 LNHDA and CDR2 SQIVND come from the germline V gene (reference sequence). This CDR3 has 10 amino acids. V was shortened by 10 bases and J by 5 bases, with 5 bases between the two germline ends. CDR3 in DNA: TGTGCCACCTTAAATGAAAAACTGTTTTTT. Translating gives CATLNEKLFF.

This sequence joins TRBV5-6 and TRBJ1-5; 9 bases line up with TRBD1. CDR3 length: 14 amino acids. J gave up 2 bases and V 4 bases, and 1 base lay outside the gene matches. Germline assignment: CDR1 SGHDT and CDR2 YYEEEE. CDR3 bases: TGTGCCAGCAGCACAGGGGGCGGCAATCAGCCCCAGCATTTT. Its translation: CASSTGGGNQPQHF. The whole variable domain, filled in from reference TRBV5-6 and TRBJ1-5, reads DAGVTQSPTHLIKTRGQQVTLRCSPKSGHDTVSWYQQALGQGPQFIFQYYEEEERQRGNFPDRFSGHQFPNYSSELNVNALLLGDSALYLCASSTGGGNQPQHFGDGTRLSIL.

The V and J genes are TRBV6-5 and TRBJ2-4, with D unresolved. This CDR3 region has 15 residues. Trimming left V 0 bases short and J 0 bases short, with 6 bases between. CDR1 MNHEY and CDR2 SVGAGI come from the germline V gene. CDR3 bases: TGTGCCAGCAGTTACTCCCCCGGAGCCAAAAACATTCAGTACTTC. Protein product: CASSYSPGAKNIQYF.

The chain uses TRBV6-4 and TRBJ1-2, with TRBD1 as a possible D gene (5 bases). The CDR3 contains 15 residues. Germline CDR1 MRHNA, CDR2 SNTAGT. V was pared by 3 bases and J by 0 bases, with 11 bases between. CDR3 residues: CASSEIAGTNYGYTF. The CDR3 bases are TGTGCCAGCAGTGAAATTGCAGGGACTAACTATGGCTACACCTTC.

This clone was picked up one time. The rearrangement uses TRBV5-6 and TRBJ2-7; D remains unclear. V dropped 2 bases and J dropped 6 bases, with 12 bases sitting between them. The germline CDR1 and CDR2 sequences are SGHDT and YYEEEE. This CDR3 spans 13 amino acids. CDR3: CASSLRDLIEQYF. The CDR3 bases are TGTGCCAGCAGCTTACGAGATCTGATCGAGCAGTACTTC. The full variable domain, with the rest looked up from reference TRBV5-6 and TRBJ2-7, is DAGVTQSPTHLIKTRGQQVTLRCSPKSGHDTVSWYQQALGQGPQFIFQYYEEEERQRGNFPDRFSGHQFPNYSSELNVNALLLGDSALYLCASSLRDLIEQYFGPGTRLTVT.

CDR3 bases: TGTGCCAGCGGTAGTAGTGGCACCATATATTTT. It encodes CASGSSGTIYF. This sequence joins TRBV9 and TRBJ1-3, with no clear D. Trimming stripped 7 bases from V and 9 bases from J, with 11 bases between. The CDR3 sequence is 11 residues long. Looked up from germline, CDR1 is SGDLS and CDR2 is YYNGEE. Full variable domain (outside the CDR3, taken from reference TRBV9 and TRBJ1-3): DSGVTQTPKHLITATGQRVTLRCSPRSGDLSVYWYQQSLDQGLQFLIQYYNGEERAKGNILERFSAQQFPDLHSELNLSSLELGDSALYFCASGSSGTIYFGEGSWLTVV.

DNA of the CDR3: TGCGCCAGCAGCCCGGGGGAGATGAACACTGAAGCTTTCTTT. Protein product: CASSPGEMNTEAFF. The chain recombines TRBV4-1 with TRBJ1-1, with D tentatively TRBD1 (5 bases). Germline CDR1 is MGHRA and CDR2 is YSYEKL. The CDR3 spans 14 residues. V gave up 4 bases and J gave up 0 bases, with 9 bases separating them.

CDR3 in amino acids: CASSPKMSRLAGGEQYF. DNA for the CDR3: TGTGCCAGCAGCCCCAAGATGAGTCGTCTAGCGGGCGGGGAGCAGTACTTC. This rearrangement joins TRBV14 to TRBJ2-7; TRBD2 aligns across 8 bases. The CDR3 runs to 17 residues. V was pared by 4 bases and J by 7 bases, with 18 bases of the junction left unmatched. Germline V gene sequence: CDR1 SGHDN, CDR2 FVKESK.

The CDR3 is CASSVGGGHNQPQHF. As DNA, the CDR3 is TGTGCCAGCAGCGTAGGAGGGGGCCACAATCAGCCCCAGCATTTT. J is TRBJ1-5 and V is TRBV9; 7 nucleotides align to TRBD1. Per germline, CDR1 SGDLS and CDR2 YYNGEE. The CDR3 runs 15 residues. V lost 0 bases, J lost 3 bases, and 3 bases stayed unmatched.